The 11 T cell receptor beta chains presented below share a single source sample, sequenced in a study of T cells expressing NK-cell markers. TCRdb reanalyzed the 5' RACE reads, giving one entry per CDR3 protein sequence and no DNA. This listing includes approximately 380,000 distinct CDR3 sequences. Material: blood T cells: a sorted CD56 or NKG2C T cell subset, CD4+ or CD8+ T cells, or bulk PBMC T cells (not recorded which). These receptors all stem from a man between 18 and 69 years old in good health.

CDR3 region: CASSNSGTVASGNTIYF. V is TRBV6-5 and J is TRBJ1-3; absent DNA, TCRdb's TRBD1 call cannot be checked. CDR3 length: 17 residues. Germline V lookup: CDR1 MNHEY, CDR2 SVGAGI.

V gene TRBV27 combines with J gene TRBJ1-5. The CDR3 spans 15 residues. Germline-derived CDR1 and CDR2 are MNHEY and SMNVEV (reference sequence). The CDR3 reads CASSITTVGDQPQHF.

CDR3 sequence reads: CASGKGGTGELFF. The chain couples TRBV12-3 or TRBV12-4 to TRBJ2-2; as DNA is missing, the TRBD1 call by TCRdb cannot be tested. The CDR3 runs to 13 residues.

The rearrangement links TRBV6-1 to TRBJ1-2; checking the TCRdb D call of TRBD1 is not possible without DNA. CDR3 size: 13 residues. Germline V gene data show CDR1 as MNHNS and CDR2 as SASEGT. CDR3 loop: CASSELDRVRLIF.

The chain uses TRBV29-1 and TRBJ2-1. The CDR3 loop spans 12 amino acids. Looked up from germline, CDR1 is SQVTM and CDR2 is ANQGSEA. The CDR3 spells CSAYRGRNEQFF.

The J gene is TRBJ2-1, the V gene TRBV7-3; the TRBD2 assignment by TCRdb is unverifiable without DNA. The CDR3 length is 18 residues. The V gene's germline CDR1 is SGHTA and CDR2 FQGTGA. CDR3 region: CASSNGLAGGINYNEQFF.

The V call is TRBV6-2 or TRBV6-3, the J call TRBJ2-5; TCRdb lists TRBD2, though no DNA is available to test this call. The germline CDR1 and CDR2 sequences are MNHEY and SVGEGT. The CDR3 is made up of 17 amino acids. The CDR3: CASSYSRTSGNIETQYF.

The CDR3 sequence is CASSERGTTEGIQYF. V and J are TRBV6-1 and TRBJ2-4; TCRdb's D gene call, TRBD2, goes unchecked for lack of DNA. This CDR3 is built from 15 residues. Looked up from germline, CDR1 is MNHNS and CDR2 is SASEGT.

The V gene is TRBV6-5, the J gene TRBJ2-3; TCRdb's assignment of TRBD2 cannot be checked, as there is no DNA. Germline V gene data show CDR1 as MNHEY and CDR2 as SVGAGI. This CDR3 has 15 residues. The CDR3 protein is CASSYGGTSTDTQYF.

The rearrangement uses TRBV5-1 and TRBJ2-7; TCRdb lists TRBD1, though no DNA is available to test this call. The germline V gene encodes CDR1 SGHRS and CDR2 YFSETQ. The CDR3 covers 15 residues. CDR3 in amino acids: CASSPETDREHEQYF.

The V and J genes are TRBV27 and TRBJ1-1; TCRdb designates TRBD1, a call that cannot be tested without DNA. The CDR3 totals 14 residues. Germline V gene lookup returns CDR1 MNHEY and CDR2 SMNVEV (reference sequence). The CDR3 sequence is CASRQTAQGSEAFF.